This T cell receptor (beta chain) was retrieved from a study of identical twins. All donors comprised healthy Caucasians. At least ten counts were recorded for this clonotype. Its antigen is not known. The study's findings and limits: With abundant cord blood beta clonotypes, insertions were fewer; memory repertoires showed no such pattern.

It was template switching that added a universal primer site, and there were unique molecular identifiers on the cDNA. TCRdb analysed the 5' RACE reads with MiXCR anew, one entry per CDR3 protein. The profile covers roughly 630,000 distinct CDR3 sequences, with just over 7% appearing a single time and roughly 1.6% taken by the ten largest. Trimming took 4 bases from V and 2 from J, leaving 13 bases between them. Germline CDR1 and CDR2: SQVTM and ANQGSEA. This CDR3 region has 14 residues. The same sample was also used in a study of yellow fever vaccine responses in identical twins.

What was sequenced was PBMCs. This rearrangement joins TRBV29-1 to TRBJ2-3, with D tentatively TRBD1 (6 bases). The sequence derives from a woman aged 18 to 35 in good health. The CDR3 DNA follows: TGCAGCGTTGGAAAGGACAGCTACACAGATACGCAGTATTTT. Its protein is CSVGKDSYTDTQYF.